A single sample is the source of the 29 T cell receptor beta chains below, sequenced in a study of technical replicates of blood from several donors. The repertoire was sequenced with immunoSEQ multiplex PCR; TCRdb's copy has only in-frame clones and lacks some. The data contain tens of thousands of clones, nearly 99% of them singletons. Sequencing used T cells isolated from PBMCs. These TCRs come from a human donor in good health.

The chain has TRBV11-2 and TRBJ2-7; the match to TRBD2 covers 8 bases. This CDR3 is 15 amino acids long. From germline, CDR1 is SGHAT and CDR2 FQNNGV. The V gene end was trimmed by 6 bases and the J gene end by 2 bases; junction bases not matched to a gene: 9. The CDR3 DNA follows: TGTGCCAGCAGTTTAATTAGCGGGAAGACCTACGAGCAGTACTTC. This codes for CASSLISGKTYEQYF.

V gene TRBV27 combines with J gene TRBJ2-1; 8 nucleotides align to TRBD2. From germline, CDR1 is MNHEY and CDR2 SMNVEV (reference sequence). The trim removed 1 base at V and 3 bases at J, leaving 2 bases unmatched. The CDR3 contains 15 residues. The CDR3 reads CASSLLAGSYNEQFF. CDR3 in DNA: TGTGCCAGCAGTTTATTAGCGGGAAGCTACAATGAGCAGTTCTTC.

The V and J genes are TRBV19 and TRBJ1-2; D gene unclear. Looked up from germline, CDR1 is LNHDA and CDR2 is SQIVND (reference sequence). Trimming removed 7 bases at V and 0 bases at J, with 15 bases between. The CDR3 extends over 15 amino acids. For the CDR3, the DNA is TGTGCCAGTAATCCCCGGAGCACTACTAACTATGGCTACACCTTC. It specifies CASNPRSTTNYGYTF.

This clone was found once. The chain carries TRBV19 and TRBJ2-7, with 10 bases lining up with TRBD2. CDR1 and CDR2 from the germline V gene are LNHDA and SQIVND (reference sequence). The V segment lost 6 bases and the J segment 0 bases; nucleotides outside the gene matches: 2. The CDR3 spans 14 residues. CDR3 DNA sequence: TGTGCCAGTAGAACTAGCGGGAACTCCTACGAGCAGTACTTC. This sequence encodes CASRTSGNSYEQYF.

The V and J genes are TRBV18 and TRBJ1-1; TRBD1 is a possible D gene (6 bases). The germline V gene encodes CDR1 KGHSH and CDR2 LQKENI. Trimming shortened V by 3 bases and J by 11 bases, and 13 bases separated the two germline ends. The CDR3 loop spans 12 amino acids. Here the CDR3 reads CASSPGGHEAFF. The CDR3 DNA is TGTGCCAGCTCACCCGGGGGGCATGAGGCTTTCTTT.

The chain has TRBV5-1 and TRBJ2-1, with 11 nucleotides matching TRBD2. The CDR3 totals 15 residues. Trimming took 4 bases from V and 4 from J; bases not matched to a gene: 4. CDR1 is SGHRS and CDR2 is YFSETQ in the germline V gene. The CDR3 spells CASSTTSGVYNEQFF. The DNA of the CDR3 is TGCGCCAGCAGCACGACTAGCGGGGTATACAATGAGCAGTTCTTC. Supplemented by reference TRBV5-1 and TRBJ2-1, the full variable domain reads KAGVTQTPRYLIKTRGQQVTLSCSPISGHRSVSWYQQTPGQGLQFLFEYFSETQRNKGNFPGRFSGRQFSNSRSEMNVSTLELGDSALYLCASSTTSGVYNEQFFGPGTRLTVL.

V gene TRBV7-9 combines with J gene TRBJ2-5, with a possible D match to TRBD1 (6 bases). The germline V gene has CDR1 SEHNR and CDR2 FQNEAQ (reference sequence). V was shortened by 1 base and J by 4 bases, with 16 bases between the two germline ends. CDR3 length: 16 residues. This CDR3 is CASSLDPPDRRETQYF. For the CDR3, the DNA is TGTGCCAGCAGCTTAGATCCCCCGGACAGAAGAGAGACCCAGTACTTC.

The rearrangement joins TRBV4-1 to TRBJ2-7; TRBD2 aligns across 11 bases. J was trimmed by 2 bases and V by 3 bases; bases with no gene match: 3. Germline loops: CDR1 MGHRA, CDR2 YSYEKL. The CDR3 runs 15 residues. Here the CDR3 reads CASSQTSGATYEQYF. The CDR3 DNA follows: TGCGCCAGCAGCCAGACTAGCGGGGCGACCTACGAGCAGTACTTC.

This clone was seen only once. V gene TRBV5-6 combines with J gene TRBJ1-2, with TRBD1 matching 9 bases. V trimming: 4 bases; J trimming: 11 bases; junction bases outside the gene matches: 15. The CDR3 covers 15 residues. Germline V gives CDR1 SGHDT, CDR2 YYEEEE. CDR3 protein: CASSMAYWDREGYTF. The CDR3 nucleotides are TGTGCCAGCAGCATGGCCTATTGGGACAGGGAGGGATACACCTTC.

V usage is TRBV10-1 and J usage is TRBJ1-2; D not certain. Germline V gene data show CDR1 as WNHNN and CDR2 as SYGVQD (reference sequence). V was cut by 4 bases and J by 1 base, with 10 bases left in between. This CDR3 is 14 amino acids long. CDR3 loop: CASSADTYNYGYTF. The CDR3 coding sequence is TGCGCCAGCAGTGCCGACACGTATAACTATGGCTACACCTTC.

The genes are TRBV7-9 and TRBJ1-3, with D maybe TRBD1 (6 bases). Germline V CDR1 and CDR2: SEHNR, FQNEAQ (reference sequence). CDR3 length equals 14 residues. The V end was cut by 5 bases, the J end by 4 bases, with 12 bases between. The CDR3 DNA reads as TGTGCCAGCAGCGCCGCTGACAGGGGAAACACCATATATTTT. It is translated as CASSAADRGNTIYF.

The CDR3, as DNA: TGTGCCAGCAGCTCAGACAGGGGTAATGGCTACACCTTC. Its protein product is CASSSDRGNGYTF. The chain joins TRBV7-6 to TRBJ1-2, with 8 bases that match TRBD1. Trimming removed 4 bases from V and 6 bases from J; junction bases left unmatched: 4. The CDR3 totals 13 residues. Germline values: CDR1 SGHVS, CDR2 FNYEAQ.

This chain links TRBV10-1 with TRBJ2-3, with TRBD2 matching 13 bases. There are 17 residues in the CDR3. J was trimmed by 3 bases and V by 3 bases; bases with no gene match: 6. Per germline, CDR1 WNHNN and CDR2 SYGVQD (reference sequence). The CDR3 loop reads CASSDPGTSGNTDTQYF. CDR3 sequence (DNA): TGCGCCAGCAGTGACCCCGGGACTAGCGGGAATACAGATACGCAGTATTTT.

This sequence joins TRBV6-4 and TRBJ1-2; 7 positions match TRBD1. Germline-derived CDR1 and CDR2 are MRHNA and SNTAGT. The V gene end was trimmed by 6 bases and the J gene end by 2 bases; junction bases not matched to a gene: 3. This CDR3 is 13 amino acids long. The CDR3 here is CASSQGGNYGYTF. Here the CDR3 DNA reads TGTGCCAGCAGCCAGGGGGGCAACTATGGCTACACCTTC.

In DNA form, the CDR3 reads TGTGCCAGCAGCTTGAGCGGTAGCTCCTACAATGAGCAGTTCTTC. Amino acids: CASSLSGSSYNEQFF. This chain connects TRBV7-6 to TRBJ2-1; D is perhaps TRBD2 (5 bases). V gave up 3 bases and J gave up 0 bases, with 9 bases separating them. The CDR3 length is 15 residues. Germline V CDR1 and CDR2: SGHVS, FNYEAQ.

The chain uses TRBV5-1 and TRBJ1-1; 9 positions match TRBD1. Germline CDR1 SGHRS, CDR2 YFSETQ. Unmatched junction bases numbered 13, after V lost 2 bases and J lost 2 bases. The CDR3 spans 18 residues. DNA of the CDR3: TGCGCCAGCAGCTTTCACGAACAGGGGGCTGAGGGTAACACTGAAGCTTTCTTT. Its translation: CASSFHEQGAEGNTEAFF.

This clone was seen a single time. The chain uses TRBV13 and TRBJ2-7, with TRBD1 identical over 8 bases. The CDR3 has 19 residues. Trimming cost V 2 bases and J 0 bases; bases outside gene matches: 15. Germline CDR1 and CDR2: PRHDT and FYEKMQ (reference sequence). CDR3 amino acids: CASSLKRDRRRESSYEQYF. The CDR3 nucleotides are TGTGCCAGCAGCTTAAAACGGGACAGGCGTCGGGAGTCCTCCTACGAGCAGTACTTC.

V usage is TRBV19 and J usage is TRBJ2-6, with D hard to call. The CDR3 has 12 residues. Looked up from germline, CDR1 is LNHDA and CDR2 is SQIVND (reference sequence). Trimming took 7 bases from V and 4 from J, leaving 5 bases between them. The CDR3 protein is CASTTGANVLTF. The CDR3 DNA follows: TGTGCCAGTACAACAGGGGCCAACGTCCTGACTTTC. Together with reference TRBV19 and TRBJ2-6, the CDR3 gives the full variable domain: DGGITQSPKYLFRKEGQNVTLSCEQNLNHDAMYWYRQDPGQGLRLIYYSQIVNDFQKGDIAEGYSVSREKKESFPLTVTSAQKNPTAFYLCASTTGANVLTFGAGSRLTVL.

V is TRBV9 and J is TRBJ2-1; possibly TRBD2 for D (6 bases). The V gene lost 4 bases and the J gene lost 2 bases, with 13 bases spanning the gap. Germline V lookup: CDR1 SGDLS, CDR2 YYNGEE. The CDR3 has 15 amino acids. The CDR3 DNA is TGTGCCAGCAGCCGGAGGGGCAACACCTACAATGAGCAGTTCTTC. Protein sequence: CASSRRGNTYNEQFF.

The chain joins TRBV2 to TRBJ1-2, with D hard to call. This CDR3 has 9 amino acids. V was cut by 9 bases and J by 12 bases, with 11 bases left in between. Germline values: CDR1 SNHLY, CDR2 FYNNEI. CDR3 nucleotides: TGTGCCAGTAGTATCGGTGACACCTTC. Translated, it gives CASSIGDTF.

The chain has TRBV10-3 and TRBJ1-4, with D perhaps TRBD1 (5 bases). CDR1 and CDR2 (germline): ENHRY, SYGVKD. Trimming left V 8 bases short and J 7 bases short, with 14 bases between. This CDR3 region has 13 residues. For the CDR3, the DNA is TGTGCCATCCGGGGGTCAGATGGTGAAAAACTGTTTTTT. Its translation is CAIRGSDGEKLFF.

V is TRBV10-3 and J is TRBJ1-5, with 8 bases identical to TRBD1. V gave up 2 bases and J gave up 2 bases; unmatched junction bases: 5. CDR1 and CDR2 from the germline V gene are ENHRY and SYGVKD. This CDR3 region has 16 residues. CDR3 coding DNA: TGTGCCATCAGTGAGACAGGGGGTTCGGGCAATCAGCCCCAGCATTTT. As protein: CAISETGGSGNQPQHF.

The V call is TRBV6-5, the J call TRBJ2-5, with no clear D. The V and J ends lost 0 bases and 5 bases respectively, with 13 bases between them. In germline, CDR1 is MNHEY, CDR2 SVGAGI. There are 15 residues in the CDR3. The CDR3 region has the DNA TGTGCCAGCAGTTACTCGCGTATGATTCTGGAGACCCAGTACTTC. It yields the protein CASSYSRMILETQYF.

With respect to this clone: The junction differs from germline at one of its ends, possibly a read error. The rearrangement links TRBV20-1 to TRBJ2-7, with D perhaps matching TRBD2 (5 bases). The CDR3 has 11 amino acids. Germline CDR1 is DFQATT and CDR2 is SNEGSKA (reference sequence). CDR3 in DNA: TGCAGTGCTAGCCCTGACTACGGGCAGTACTTC. This codes for CSASPDYGQYF.

In this sample, this clone turned up once. The chain is built from TRBV7-2 and TRBJ2-7; TRBD1 might be the D (6 bases). Germline lookup yields CDR1 SGHTA and CDR2 FQGNSA. The CDR3 sequence is 14 residues long. The ends were cut back, 2 bases at V and 2 bases at J, with 10 bases in the middle. In nucleotides, the CDR3 is TGTGCCAGCAGCTTACACAGGGTTACCTACGAGCAGTACTTC. Its protein is CASSLHRVTYEQYF.

The chain recombines TRBV7-9 with TRBJ2-5; 10 bases align to TRBD2. Germline V gives CDR1 SEHNR, CDR2 FQNEAQ (reference sequence). J gave up 2 bases and V 6 bases, and 9 bases lay outside the gene matches. The CDR3 runs 16 residues. The chain's CDR3 is CASRSRSGRSQETQYF. The CDR3 coding sequence is TGTGCCAGCAGATCTCGTAGCGGGAGGTCACAAGAGACCCAGTACTTC. The full variable domain, completed using reference TRBV7-9 and TRBJ2-5, is DTGVSQNPRHKITKRGQNVTFRCDPISEHNRLYWYRQTLGQGPEFLTYFQNEAQLEKSRLLSDRFSAERPKGSFSTLEIQRTEQGDSAMYLCASRSRSGRSQETQYFGPGTRLLVL.

This rearrangement joins TRBV2 to TRBJ2-7, with 13 positions matching TRBD2. The CDR3 consists of 17 residues. Trimming cost V 6 bases and J 3 bases; bases outside gene matches: 11. Germline V gene sequence: CDR1 SNHLY, CDR2 FYNNEI. CDR3 protein: CASRVSGTSGNIYEQYF. As DNA, the CDR3 is TGTGCCAGCAGGGTCTCCGGGACTAGCGGGAATATCTACGAGCAGTACTTC.

The chain recombines TRBV10-3 with TRBJ2-3, with D perhaps TRBD2 (5 bases). Trimming removed 8 bases at V and 8 bases at J, with 14 bases between. The germline CDR1 and CDR2 sequences are ENHRY and SYGVKD. The CDR3 consists of 12 residues. CDR3 DNA: TGTGCCATCGCCCTGGGGAGCGGTACGCAGTATTTT. It translates to CAIALGSGTQYF.

CDR3 coding DNA: TGTGCCAGCAGCCCAACCAGCCTCGAGCGGGAGGGGAATCGGGATGAGCAGTTCTTC. Protein: CASSPTSLEREGNRDEQFF. The rearrangement joins TRBV28 to TRBJ2-1; the match to TRBD2 covers 10 bases. The CDR3 length is 19 residues. V was clipped by 6 bases and J by 8 bases; unmatched bases: 22. CDR1 and CDR2 from the germline V gene are MDHEN and SYDVKM.